The 20 T cell receptor beta chains below were found in one sample sequenced in a study of naive and memory T cell subsets. Four PCR rounds used nested alpha and beta constant region primers plus the SP2 primer. One entry per CDR3 protein, called by TCRdb with MiXCR from the UMI-ligation and nested PCR reads. The table records around 14,000 distinct CDR3 sequences, about 5.5% of them present only once. The sample's treatment: skin biopsy from PPD injection site in Mantoux-positive individual. TCR cDNA received a 3' ligated oligonucleotide that carried a UMI. The sample was skin, taken from a tuberculin skin test site. The receptors shown here come from an adult in good health.

By share, this clonotype ranks as medium-sized. V and J are TRBV7-3 and TRBJ2-3, with D unclear. V lost 1 base and J 7 bases, leaving 9 bases between the germline ends. CDR3 length: 13 residues. Germline assignment: CDR1 SGHTA and CDR2 FQGTGA. CDR3 nucleotides: TGTGCCAGCAGCTTAAATATAGACTATACGCAGTATTTT. It specifies CASSLNIDYTQYF.

This clonotype was detected many times. No DNA is shown, since the ends of the CDR3 on it are uncertain; the CDR3 is the one TCRdb lists. The rearrangement links TRBV9 to TRBJ1-1; the table names TRBD1, a call not compared with the DNA. The germline V gene encodes CDR1 SGDLS and CDR2 YYNGEE. The CDR3 adds up to 13 amino acids, both ends counted. CDR3 sequence: CASSVGSGTAIIF.

Within the sample, this clonotype is medium-sized. The chain uses TRBV30 and TRBJ2-3; no clear D. Germline CDR1 GTSNPN, CDR2 SVGIG (reference sequence). The V end lost 3 bases, the J end lost 0 bases, and 10 bases lay between the germline ends. The CDR3 length is 14 residues. CDR3 region: CAWRLTASTDTQYF. CDR3 DNA sequence: TGTGCCTGGAGACTAACAGCTAGCACAGATACGCAGTATTTT.

On this clonotype: A clone one base away is much larger, so this may be a read error. This likely comes from a read error, as the CDR3 has no conserved phenylalanine or tryptophan at its end. The genes are TRBV20-1 and TRBJ2-7; a weak D match, TRBD1 (5 bases). The CDR3 extends over 11 amino acids. Deletions cut 5 bases from V and 8 bases from J, with 13 bases between. Germline CDR1 and CDR2: DFQATT and SNEGSKA (reference sequence). CDR3 bases: TGCAGTGCTCACCGACAGTTGCAGCAGTACTTA. It yields the protein CSAHRQLQQYL.

This clonotype is labeled medium-sized. The J gene is TRBJ2-1, the V gene TRBV7-2; 7 bases are a match to TRBD1. Germline-derived CDR1 and CDR2 are SGHTA and FQGNSA. The CDR3 is 18 amino acids. V trimming: 4 bases; J trimming: 0 bases; junction bases outside the gene matches: 12. The CDR3 here is CASSSMGQRRTSYNEQFF. The CDR3 DNA reads as TGTGCCAGCAGCTCAATGGGACAGCGGCGAACCTCCTACAATGAGCAGTTCTTC.

The table lists this clonotype with a few counts. A junction end diverges from the germline sequence, so it may reflect a read error. The chain employs TRBV29-1 and TRBJ1-2, with 8 bases aligning to TRBD1. There are 14 residues in the CDR3. Germline V gene sequence: CDR1 SQVTM, CDR2 ANQGSEA. The CDR3 sequence is CSVGGRQGLFGDTF. The CDR3 DNA sequence: TGCAGCGTTGGAGGAAGACAGGGGTTGTTTGGCGACACCTTC. The full variable domain, completed using reference TRBV29-1 and TRBJ1-2, is SAVISQKPSRDICQRGTSLTIQCQVDSQVTMMFWYRQQPGQSLTLIATANQGSEATYESGFVIDKFPISRPNLTFSTLTVSNMSPEDSSIYLCSVGGRQGLFGDTFGSGTRLTVV.

The chain has TRBV9 and TRBJ2-5; TRBD1 is a possible D gene (5 bases). This CDR3 has 14 amino acids. Trimming removed 0 bases at V and 1 base at J, with 7 bases between. Germline values: CDR1 SGDLS, CDR2 YYNGEE. CDR3 sequence: CASSVEGIQETQYF. The DNA of the CDR3 is TGTGCCAGCAGCGTAGAGGGGATCCAAGAGACCCAGTACTTC.

The sample holds many counts of this clonotype. The chain couples TRBV20-1 to TRBJ1-6; maybe TRBD1 (6 bases). Germline lookup yields CDR1 DFQATT and CDR2 SNEGSKA (reference sequence). This CDR3 is built from 14 residues. V was clipped by 5 bases and J by 9 bases, with 17 bases between them. The DNA for the CDR3 is TGCAGTGCTGGGCAGAGAGGGGGTATTTCACCCCTCCACTTT. It codes for CSAGQRGGISPLHF.

Sample share makes this clonotype medium-sized. The rearrangement joins TRBV18 to TRBJ1-5; maybe TRBD1 (5 bases). V was clipped by 3 bases and J by 7 bases, with 7 bases between them. CDR1 is KGHSH and CDR2 is LQKENI in the germline V gene. The CDR3 consists of 12 residues. CDR3 DNA: TGTGCCAGCTCACCCGGACACCAGCCCCAGCATTTT. It specifies CASSPGHQPQHF.

This clonotype has a count of ten or more. The genes are TRBV12-3 or TRBV12-4 and TRBJ2-3; 8 bases agree with TRBD1. Trimming took 6 bases from V and 5 from J; bases not matched to a gene: 4. CDR3 length: 13 amino acids. The CDR3 coding sequence is TGTGCCAGCAGACACAGGGGGATAGATACGCAGTATTTT. It specifies CASRHRGIDTQYF.

The chain joins TRBV28 to TRBJ1-5; 8 nucleotides line up with TRBD1. The CDR3 has 15 amino acids. V shed 7 bases and J 2 bases; nucleotides not matched to a gene: 7. Per germline, CDR1 MDHEN and CDR2 SYDVKM. DNA for the CDR3: TGTGCCAGCACCAAAACGGGACAGGGCAATCAGCCCCAGCATTTT. Encoded protein: CASTKTGQGNQPQHF.

This CDR3 reads CASGGRGGDGYTF. For the CDR3, the DNA is TGTGCCAGCGGTGGCAGGGGGGGTGATGGCTACACCTTC. The chain combines TRBV6-6 with TRBJ1-2; 7 nucleotides match TRBD1. CDR1 is MNHNY and CDR2 is SVGAGI in the germline V gene (reference sequence). CDR3 length: 13 amino acids. Unmatched junction bases numbered 9, after V lost 8 bases and J lost 6 bases.

This clonotype appeared many times. The chain has TRBV6-5 and TRBJ1-2; D is possibly TRBD1 (5 bases). CDR1 and CDR2 from the germline V gene are MNHEY and SVGAGI. The CDR3 extends over 15 amino acids. V was clipped by 0 bases and J by 3 bases, with 11 bases between them. CDR3 in DNA: TGTGCCAGCAGTTACTCTTGGCAGGGTGACTATGGCTACACCTTC. Its translation: CASSYSWQGDYGYTF.

This clonotype was counted ten times or more. This rearrangement joins TRBV19 to TRBJ2-1, with a weak D call TRBD2 (5 bases). The CDR3 runs to 15 residues. CDR1 LNHDA and CDR2 SQIVND come from the germline V gene (reference sequence). The V end was cut by 8 bases, the J end by 3 bases, with 17 bases between. This CDR3 is CASAITRPHYNEQFF. The CDR3, as DNA: TGTGCCAGTGCTATTACTAGGCCCCACTACAATGAGCAGTTCTTC.

The chain uses TRBV11-2 and TRBJ2-3, with D uncertain. Germline V lookup: CDR1 SGHAT, CDR2 FQNNGV. The CDR3 consists of 15 residues. V dropped 2 bases and J dropped 1 base, with 10 bases sitting between them. The CDR3 region has the DNA TGTGCCAGCAGCTTAATTGAACGGGGCACAGATACGCAGTATTTT. It yields the protein CASSLIERGTDTQYF.

Many counts were recorded for this clonotype. V is TRBV9 and J is TRBJ2-7; D gene unclear. Between the trimmed V and J ends, which lost 3 bases and 2 bases, there was a span of 12 bases. The germline V gene has CDR1 SGDLS and CDR2 YYNGEE. The CDR3 totals 14 residues. The CDR3 reads CASSAPNRPYEQYF. The DNA of the CDR3 is TGTGCCAGCAGCGCCCCCAATAGACCCTACGAGCAGTACTTC.

Many counts were recorded for this clonotype. This sequence joins TRBV6-2 or TRBV6-3 and TRBJ2-1, with TRBD2 matching 9 bases. The CDR3 loop spans 18 amino acids. Germline-derived CDR1 and CDR2 are MNHEY and SVGEGT. The junction had 12 bases not matched to a gene; V was cut back by 2 bases and J by 4 bases. The CDR3 DNA is TGTGCCAGCAGTTACCCCGAGCGGGGGGACCCCATATACAATGAGCAGTTCTTC. This codes for CASSYPERGDPIYNEQFF.

This clonotype turned up a few times. The chain links TRBV19 to TRBJ1-2; D may be TRBD1 (5 bases). This CDR3 has 16 amino acids. Germline assignment: CDR1 LNHDA and CDR2 SQIVND (reference sequence). V was cut by 5 bases and J by 8 bases, with 24 bases left in between. CDR3 coding DNA: TGTGCCAGTAGTTACTACCTTGGGACCGCTCAAGGGGGCTACACCTTC. Amino acid sequence: CASSYYLGTAQGGYTF.

Sample share makes this clonotype medium-sized. The CDR3 loop reads CASSFSTSGPQETQYF. CDR3 DNA: TGTGCCAGCAGCTTCAGCACTAGCGGTCCCCAAGAGACCCAGTACTTC. This chain uses TRBV7-2 with TRBJ2-5; 8 nucleotides agree with TRBD2. Trimming at V came to 3 bases and at J to 1 base, leaving 7 bases not matched to a gene. The CDR3 has 16 amino acids. Germline-derived CDR1 and CDR2 are SGHTA and FQGNSA.

The chain recombines TRBV7-3 with TRBJ2-3; D is unclear. The CDR3 consists of 16 residues. Per germline, CDR1 SGHTA and CDR2 FQGTGA. V lost 1 base and J 4 bases, leaving 15 bases between the germline ends. The DNA of the CDR3 is TGTGCCAGCAGCTTAATGCCCGGTACCGCGGCAGATACGCAGTATTTT. Residues: CASSLMPGTAADTQYF.